This passage covers 11 T cell receptor beta chains from one sample sequenced in a study of T-cell reconstitution after alpha-beta-depleted transplantation in children. Using unique molecular identifiers, the investigators prepared the TCRbeta library. TCRdb analysed the PCR reads with MiXCR anew, one entry per CDR3 protein. The repertoire holds 200,000 to 250,000 distinct CDR3 sequences, with around 12% as singletons. The sample consisted of PBMCs from the stem cell graft donor, taken from the stem cell graft. All receptors derive from a human donor who donated a stem cell graft to a child with acute lymphoblastic leukemia.

This clonotype has ten or more counts. The chain joins TRBV7-2 to TRBJ2-2; 7 positions match TRBD1. The germline CDR1 and CDR2 sequences are SGHTA and FQGNSA. The V gene end was trimmed by 5 bases and the J gene end by 5 bases; junction bases not matched to a gene: 11. The CDR3 runs to 16 residues. The CDR3 bases are TGTGCCAGCAGCCACAGACAGGGCTGGGGAACCGGGGAGCTGTTTTTT. It translates to CASSHRQGWGTGELFF.

At least ten counts were recorded for this clonotype. The chain links TRBV20-1 to TRBJ2-7; 9 nucleotides match TRBD1. J lost 2 bases, V lost 1 base, and 6 bases had no gene match. Germline loops: CDR1 DFQATT, CDR2 SNEGSKA (reference sequence). The CDR3 runs 15 residues. CDR3 sequence: CSARVSGTGTYEQYF. For the CDR3, the DNA is TGCAGTGCTAGAGTGTCCGGGACAGGGACCTACGAGCAGTACTTC.

This clonotype is a singleton in its sample. A much larger clone lies one base from this, so it may be a read error. The V call is TRBV9, the J call TRBJ1-2; D is undetermined. Trimming removed 3 bases from V and 8 bases from J, with 11 bases in between. Germline V gene data show CDR1 as SGDLS and CDR2 as YYNGEE. The CDR3 runs 12 residues. CDR3 nucleotides: TGTGCCAGCAGCGACCGCAGTAGCGGCTACACCTTC. It is translated as CASSDRSSGYTF.

This clonotype was detected many times. The chain recombines TRBV9 with TRBJ2-7, with 8 bases identical to TRBD1. The CDR3 consists of 14 residues. Germline V gene sequence: CDR1 SGDLS, CDR2 YYNGEE. With 0 bases clipped from V and 3 bases from J, the junction kept 2 bases outside the gene matches. The CDR3 DNA is TGTGCCAGCAGCGTAGGGACAGGGCACTACGAGCAGTACTTC. This gives the protein CASSVGTGHYEQYF.

This clonotype was counted many times. The chain joins TRBV5-1 to TRBJ2-3; 8 nucleotides agree with TRBD1. J gave up 2 bases and V 3 bases, and 8 bases lay outside the gene matches. This CDR3 is built from 16 residues. From germline, CDR1 is SGHRS and CDR2 YFSETQ. In nucleotides, the CDR3 is TGCGCCAGCAGCTCGAACCCCCAGGGGGCCACAGATACGCAGTATTTT. Translated: CASSSNPQGATDTQYF.

This clonotype has ten or more counts. The chain links TRBV6-1 to TRBJ2-7; 8 nucleotides agree with TRBD1. V dropped 3 bases and J dropped 2; count of bases not matched to a gene: 3. The germline CDR1 and CDR2 sequences are MNHNS and SASEGT. The CDR3 has 14 amino acids. CDR3 bases: TGTGCCAGCAGTGACGGGACAGGCCCCTACGAGCAGTACTTC. Translation: CASSDGTGPYEQYF.

There are a few counts of this clonotype. The chain uses TRBV7-9 and TRBJ2-3; 8 nucleotides agree with TRBD1. Germline CDR1 and CDR2: SEHNR and FQNEAQ (reference sequence). CDR3 size: 14 residues. V lost 4 bases, J lost 8 bases, and 8 bases stayed unmatched. Written as DNA, the CDR3 is TGTGCCAGCAGCTCAACAAAACAGGGGGTTACGCAGTATTTT. This sequence encodes CASSSTKQGVTQYF.

This clonotype was detected a few times. The gene calls are TRBV5-6 and TRBJ1-4, with no clear D. Germline V gene lookup returns CDR1 SGHDT and CDR2 YYEEEE. This CDR3 spans 13 amino acids. The V and J ends lost 2 bases and 7 bases respectively, with 9 bases between them. The CDR3 DNA reads as TGTGCCAGCAGCTTTGCCAGGACTGAAAAACTGTTTTTT. Encoded protein: CASSFARTEKLFF.

This clonotype has ten or more counts. The chain is built from TRBV6-5 and TRBJ2-3; 16 nucleotides agree with TRBD2. Germline V lookup: CDR1 MNHEY, CDR2 SVGAGI. CDR3 length: 17 residues. The V segment lost 6 bases and the J segment 4 bases; nucleotides outside the gene matches: 7. CDR3 DNA sequence: TGTGCCAGCAGCCGCGCGGGACTAGCGGGAGGGCCAGATACGCAGTATTTT. This encodes CASSRAGLAGGPDTQYF.

This clonotype has at least ten counts. The V gene is TRBV29-1, the J gene TRBJ2-4; D is unresolved. The CDR3 sequence is 13 residues long. V lost 3 bases, J lost 4 bases, and 10 bases lay in between. From germline, CDR1 is SQVTM and CDR2 ANQGSEA. The chain's CDR3 is CSVEFGFKNIQYF. In DNA, the CDR3 is TGCAGCGTTGAGTTCGGGTTTAAAAACATTCAGTACTTC.

This clonotype has ten or more counts. The V gene is TRBV6-5, the J gene TRBJ1-2; D ambiguous. Trimming stripped 5 bases from V and 0 bases from J, with 10 bases between. This CDR3 comprises 14 residues. Germline CDR1 MNHEY, CDR2 SVGAGI. The CDR3 region has the DNA TGTGCCAGCAGTACAAGACCCTCTAACTATGGCTACACCTTC. It codes for CASSTRPSNYGYTF.